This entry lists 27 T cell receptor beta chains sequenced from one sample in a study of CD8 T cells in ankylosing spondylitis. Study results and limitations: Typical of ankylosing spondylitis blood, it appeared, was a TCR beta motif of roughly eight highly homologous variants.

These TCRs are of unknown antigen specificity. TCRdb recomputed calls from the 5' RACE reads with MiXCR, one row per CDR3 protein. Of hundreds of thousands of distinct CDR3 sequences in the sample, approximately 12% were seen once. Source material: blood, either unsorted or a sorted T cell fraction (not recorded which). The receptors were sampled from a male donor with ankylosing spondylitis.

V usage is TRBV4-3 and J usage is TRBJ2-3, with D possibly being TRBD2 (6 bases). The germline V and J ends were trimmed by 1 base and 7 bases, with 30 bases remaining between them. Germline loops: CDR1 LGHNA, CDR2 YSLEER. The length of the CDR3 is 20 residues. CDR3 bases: TGCGCCAGCAGCCAAGGGGTCCACAGAGATAGCGGAGAGCCCTCTTATACGCAGTATTTT. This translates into CASSQGVHRDSGEPSYTQYF.

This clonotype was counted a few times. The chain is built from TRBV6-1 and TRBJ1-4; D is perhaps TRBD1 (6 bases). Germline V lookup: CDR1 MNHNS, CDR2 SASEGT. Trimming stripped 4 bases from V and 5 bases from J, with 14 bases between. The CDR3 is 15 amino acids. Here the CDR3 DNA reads TGTGCCAGCAGTGGGACGTGGGGGACAAATGAAAAACTGTTTTTT. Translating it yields CASSGTWGTNEKLFF.

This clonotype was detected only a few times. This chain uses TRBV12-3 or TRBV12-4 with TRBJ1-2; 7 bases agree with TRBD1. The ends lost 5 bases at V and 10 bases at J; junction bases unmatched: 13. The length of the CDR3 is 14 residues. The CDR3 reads CASSPGQTRDVYTF. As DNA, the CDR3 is TGTGCCAGCAGTCCGGGACAGACGCGGGATGTCTACACCTTC.

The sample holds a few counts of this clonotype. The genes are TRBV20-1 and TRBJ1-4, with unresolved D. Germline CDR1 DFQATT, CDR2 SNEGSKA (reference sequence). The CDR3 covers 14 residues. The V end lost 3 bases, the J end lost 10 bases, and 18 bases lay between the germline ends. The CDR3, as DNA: TGCAGTGCTAGGGGTCAGCAGATCCGCGGAAAACTGTTTTTT. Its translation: CSARGQQIRGKLFF.

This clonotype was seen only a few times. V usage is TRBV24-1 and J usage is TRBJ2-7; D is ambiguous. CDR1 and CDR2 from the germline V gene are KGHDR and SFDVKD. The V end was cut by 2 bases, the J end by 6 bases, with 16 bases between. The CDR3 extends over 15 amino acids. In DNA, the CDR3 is TGTGCCACCAGTGATTCTTCTATCCATCTGGGCGAGCAGTACTTC. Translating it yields CATSDSSIHLGEQYF.

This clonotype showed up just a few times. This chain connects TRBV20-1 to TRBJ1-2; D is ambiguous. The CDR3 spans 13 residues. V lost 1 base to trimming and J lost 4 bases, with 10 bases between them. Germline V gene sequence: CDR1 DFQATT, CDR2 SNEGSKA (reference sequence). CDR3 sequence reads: CSARGPTGYGYTF. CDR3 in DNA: TGCAGTGCTAGAGGTCCGACGGGCTATGGCTACACCTTC.

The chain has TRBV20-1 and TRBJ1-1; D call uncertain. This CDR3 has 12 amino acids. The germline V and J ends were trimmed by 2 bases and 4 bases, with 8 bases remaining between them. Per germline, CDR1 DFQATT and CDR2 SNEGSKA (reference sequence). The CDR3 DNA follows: TGCAGTGCTAGACCCGGACTCACTGAAGCTTTCTTT. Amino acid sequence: CSARPGLTEAFF.

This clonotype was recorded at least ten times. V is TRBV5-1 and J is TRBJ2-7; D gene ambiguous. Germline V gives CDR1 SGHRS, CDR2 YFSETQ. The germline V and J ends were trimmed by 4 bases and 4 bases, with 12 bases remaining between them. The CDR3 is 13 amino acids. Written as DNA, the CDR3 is TGCGCCAGCAGCGACGGGCCCCAATACGAGCAGTACTTC. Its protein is CASSDGPQYEQYF.

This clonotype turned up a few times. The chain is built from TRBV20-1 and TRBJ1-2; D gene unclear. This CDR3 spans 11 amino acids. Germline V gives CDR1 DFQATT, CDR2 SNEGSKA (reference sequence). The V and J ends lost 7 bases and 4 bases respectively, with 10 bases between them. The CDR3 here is CSVGRAYGYTF. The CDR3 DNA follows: TGCAGTGTGGGAAGGGCCTATGGCTACACCTTC.

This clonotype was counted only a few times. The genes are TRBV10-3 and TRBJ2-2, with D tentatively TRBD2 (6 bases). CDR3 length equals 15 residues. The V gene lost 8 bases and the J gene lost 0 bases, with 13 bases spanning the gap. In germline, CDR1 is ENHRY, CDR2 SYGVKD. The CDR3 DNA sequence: TGTGCCATCCGGGGGACCCTCACGAACACCGGGGAGCTGTTTTTT. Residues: CAIRGTLTNTGELFF.

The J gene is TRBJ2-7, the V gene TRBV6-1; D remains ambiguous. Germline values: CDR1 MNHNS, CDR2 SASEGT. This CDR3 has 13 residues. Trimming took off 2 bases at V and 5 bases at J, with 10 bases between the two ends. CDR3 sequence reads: CASSELNGHEQYF. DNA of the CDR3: TGTGCCAGCAGTGAATTGAACGGGCACGAGCAGTACTTC.

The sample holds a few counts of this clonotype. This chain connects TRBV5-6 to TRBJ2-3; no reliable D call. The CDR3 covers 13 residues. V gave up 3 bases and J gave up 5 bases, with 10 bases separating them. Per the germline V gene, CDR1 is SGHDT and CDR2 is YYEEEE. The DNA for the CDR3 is TGTGCCAGCAGCTCCCGTAATCAAGATACGCAGTATTTT. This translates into CASSSRNQDTQYF. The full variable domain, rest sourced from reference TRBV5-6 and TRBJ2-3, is DAGVTQSPTHLIKTRGQQVTLRCSPKSGHDTVSWYQQALGQGPQFIFQYYEEEERQRGNFPDRFSGHQFPNYSSELNVNALLLGDSALYLCASSSRNQDTQYFGPGTRLTVL.

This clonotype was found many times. The CDR3 nucleotides are TGTGCCAGCAGTTTACTATCGGGTCAGCCCCAGCATTTT. Its protein product is CASSLLSGQPQHF. The chain carries TRBV27 and TRBJ1-5; D is unresolved. CDR3 size: 13 residues. Trimming removed 2 bases at V and 6 bases at J, with 8 bases between. CDR1 and CDR2 (germline): MNHEY, SMNVEV (reference sequence).

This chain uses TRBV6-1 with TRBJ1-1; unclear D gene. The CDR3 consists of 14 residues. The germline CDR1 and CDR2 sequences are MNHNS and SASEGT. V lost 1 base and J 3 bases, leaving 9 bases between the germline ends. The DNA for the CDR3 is TGTGCCAGCAGTGAAGGACGTAGAGACACTGAAGCTTTCTTT. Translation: CASSEGRRDTEAFF.

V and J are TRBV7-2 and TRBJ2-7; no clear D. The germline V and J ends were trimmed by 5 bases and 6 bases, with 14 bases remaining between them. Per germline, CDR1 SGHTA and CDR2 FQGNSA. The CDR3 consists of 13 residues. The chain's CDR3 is CASSTQPILEQYF. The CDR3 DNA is TGTGCCAGCAGCACCCAGCCGATCCTCGAGCAGTACTTC.

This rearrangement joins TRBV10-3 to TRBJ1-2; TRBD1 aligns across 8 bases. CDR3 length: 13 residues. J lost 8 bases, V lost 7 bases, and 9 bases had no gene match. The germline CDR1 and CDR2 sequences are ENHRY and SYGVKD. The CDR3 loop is CAINPTGEGGYTF. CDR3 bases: TGTGCCATCAATCCGACAGGGGAAGGGGGCTACACCTTC.

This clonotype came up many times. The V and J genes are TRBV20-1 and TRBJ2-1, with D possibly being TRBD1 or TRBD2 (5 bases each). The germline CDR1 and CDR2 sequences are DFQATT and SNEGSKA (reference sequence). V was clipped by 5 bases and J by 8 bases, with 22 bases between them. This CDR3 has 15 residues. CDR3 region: CSAPGPPTFLHEQFF. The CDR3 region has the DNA TGCAGTGCTCCGGGACCACCGACGTTTTTGCATGAGCAGTTCTTC.

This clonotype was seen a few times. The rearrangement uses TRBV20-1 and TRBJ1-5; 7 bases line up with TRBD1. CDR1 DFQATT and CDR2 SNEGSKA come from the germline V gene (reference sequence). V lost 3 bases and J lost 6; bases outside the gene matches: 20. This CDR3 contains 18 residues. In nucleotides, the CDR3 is TGCAGTGCTAGGCCCCGACAGGGCTATCCCCTAGGAGGTCAGCCCCAGCATTTT. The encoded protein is CSARPRQGYPLGGQPQHF.

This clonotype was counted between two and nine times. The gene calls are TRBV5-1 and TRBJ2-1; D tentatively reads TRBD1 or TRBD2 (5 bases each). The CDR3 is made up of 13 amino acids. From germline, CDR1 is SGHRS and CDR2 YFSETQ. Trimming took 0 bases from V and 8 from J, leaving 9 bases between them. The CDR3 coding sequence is TGCGCCAGCAGCTTGGTAGCGACAGATGAGCAGTTCTTC. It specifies CASSLVATDEQFF.

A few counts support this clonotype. For the CDR3, the DNA is TGTGCCAGCAGTTACGTTCCGACAGGGGCCCCCGACGAGCAGTACTTC. It translates to CASSYVPTGAPDEQYF. The chain joins TRBV6-2 or TRBV6-3 to TRBJ2-7, with 8 positions matching TRBD1. The CDR3 contains 16 residues. Germline values: CDR1 MNHEY, CDR2 SVGEGT. The junction had 11 bases not matched to a gene; V was cut back by 2 bases and J by 5 bases.

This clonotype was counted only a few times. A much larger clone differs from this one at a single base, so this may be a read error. The DNA for the CDR3 is TGTGCCATCAGTGCCTCCGGGACAGGGGACACAGATACGCAGTATTTT. It encodes CAISASGTGDTDTQYF. The chain is built from TRBV10-3 and TRBJ2-3, with 10 bases matching TRBD1. Germline trimming cut 4 bases from V and 2 bases from J; bases unmatched to any gene: 6. The germline gives CDR1 ENHRY, CDR2 SYGVKD. This CDR3 is built from 16 residues.

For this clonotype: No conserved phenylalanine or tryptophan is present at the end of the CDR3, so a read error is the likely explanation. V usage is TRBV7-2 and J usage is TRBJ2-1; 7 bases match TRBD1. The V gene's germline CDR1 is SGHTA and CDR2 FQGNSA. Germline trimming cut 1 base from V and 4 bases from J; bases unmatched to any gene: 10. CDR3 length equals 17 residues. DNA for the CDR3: TGTGCCAGCAGCTTAGTCCCTCCGGGACAGCCTTACAATGAGCAGTTCCTC. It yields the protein CASSLVPPGQPYNEQFL.

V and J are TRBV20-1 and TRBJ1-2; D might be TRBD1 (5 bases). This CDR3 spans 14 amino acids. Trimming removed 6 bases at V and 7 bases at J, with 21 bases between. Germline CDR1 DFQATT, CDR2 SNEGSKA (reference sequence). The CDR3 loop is CSAPFGGSKGGYTF. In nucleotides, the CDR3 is TGCAGTGCCCCTTTCGGGGGTAGTAAAGGTGGCTACACCTTC.

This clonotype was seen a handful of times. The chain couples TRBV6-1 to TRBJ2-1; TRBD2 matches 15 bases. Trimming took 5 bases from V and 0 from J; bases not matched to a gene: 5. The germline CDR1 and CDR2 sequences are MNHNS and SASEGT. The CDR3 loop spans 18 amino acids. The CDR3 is CASSRTSGRGNSYNEQFF. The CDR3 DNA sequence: TGTGCCAGCAGTAGGACTAGCGGGAGGGGTAACTCCTACAATGAGCAGTTCTTC.

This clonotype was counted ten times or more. For the CDR3, the DNA is TGCAGCGGTTCCGGATCAGGGGACCTCTATGGCTACACCTTC. It is translated as CSGSGSGDLYGYTF. The chain joins TRBV29-1 to TRBJ1-2; maybe TRBD1 (6 bases). The CDR3 runs to 14 residues. CDR1 is SQVTM and CDR2 is ANQGSEA in the germline V gene. V was trimmed by 7 bases and J by 4 bases, leaving 19 bases between them.

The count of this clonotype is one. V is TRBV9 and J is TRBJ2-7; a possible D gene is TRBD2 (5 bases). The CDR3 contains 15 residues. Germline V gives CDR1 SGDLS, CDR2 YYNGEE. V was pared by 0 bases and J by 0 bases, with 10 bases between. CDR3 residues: CASSVDAGSSYEQYF. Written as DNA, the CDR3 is TGTGCCAGCAGCGTAGATGCGGGCAGCTCCTACGAGCAGTACTTC.

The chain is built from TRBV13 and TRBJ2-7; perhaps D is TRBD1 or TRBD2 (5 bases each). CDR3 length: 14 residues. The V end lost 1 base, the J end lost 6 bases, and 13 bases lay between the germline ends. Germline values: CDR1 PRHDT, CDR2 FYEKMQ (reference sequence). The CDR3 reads CASSLAGTASEQYF. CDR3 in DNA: TGTGCCAGCAGCTTAGCCGGGACCGCCTCCGAGCAGTACTTC.